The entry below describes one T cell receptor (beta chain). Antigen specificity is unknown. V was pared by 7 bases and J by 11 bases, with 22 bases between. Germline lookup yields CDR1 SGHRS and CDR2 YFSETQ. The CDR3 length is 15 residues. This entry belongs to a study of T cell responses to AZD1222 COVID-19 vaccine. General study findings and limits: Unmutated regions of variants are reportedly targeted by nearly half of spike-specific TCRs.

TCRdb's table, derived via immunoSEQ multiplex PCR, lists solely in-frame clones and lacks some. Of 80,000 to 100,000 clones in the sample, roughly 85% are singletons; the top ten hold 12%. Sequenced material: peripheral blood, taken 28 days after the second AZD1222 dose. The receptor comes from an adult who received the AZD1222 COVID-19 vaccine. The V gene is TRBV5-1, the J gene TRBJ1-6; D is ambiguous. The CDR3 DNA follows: TGCGCCAGCCGGCTTAATCCTAACCTTCAGGCACCCCTCCACTTT. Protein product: CASRLNPNLQAPLHF.